These 18 T cell receptor beta chains share one sample of origin, sequenced in a study of T cells in Graves' hyperthyroidism and ophthalmopathy. Using RNA transcripts as the source, TCR beta CDR3 regions were amplified. Primed by the HTBI set, a first-round RT-PCR was run on the TCR CDR3. TCRdb fed the multiplex PCR reads into MiXCR, producing one record per CDR3 protein. The sample contains some 620,000 distinct CDR3 sequences, about 17% of which appear only once. Sequencing was done on a sample of blood. These receptors came from a woman younger than 45 with Graves' hyperthyroidism.

The gene calls are TRBV19 and TRBJ1-2; D is uncertain. CDR1 is LNHDA and CDR2 is SQIVND in the germline V gene (reference sequence). The CDR3 totals 13 residues. Trimming stripped 3 bases from V and 4 bases from J, with 9 bases between. The CDR3 DNA is TGTGCCAGTAGTATCGGGCTCCTCTATGGCTACACCTTC. It codes for CASSIGLLYGYTF.

This clonotype has more than one count but fewer than ten. In nucleotides, the CDR3 is TGTGCCTGGAGACCGCACTCGGACACCATATATTTT. Translating it yields CAWRPHSDTIYF. J is TRBJ1-3 and V is TRBV30; D unclear. CDR3 length equals 12 residues. The V gene lost 3 bases and the J gene lost 8 bases, with 11 bases spanning the gap. CDR1 is GTSNPN, CDR2 SVGIG, per germline (reference sequence). Filled out from reference TRBV30 and TRBJ1-3, the complete variable domain reads SQTIHQWPATLVQPVGSPLSLECTVEGTSNPNLYWYRQAAGRGLQLLFYSVGIGQISSEVPQNLSASRPQDRQFILSSKKLLLSDSGFYLCAWRPHSDTIYFGEGSWLTVV.

This clonotype was seen ten or more times. A much larger clone lies one base from this, so it may be a read error. The chain couples TRBV6-6 to TRBJ1-6; the D is unclear. V shed 2 bases and J shed 5 bases, with 1 base lying between them. Germline loops: CDR1 MNHNY, CDR2 SVGAGI (reference sequence). This CDR3 region has 12 residues. CDR3 in amino acids: CASSYNNSPLHF. The CDR3 DNA follows: TGTGCCAGCAGTTACAATAATTCACCCCTCCACTTT.

The rearrangement joins TRBV9 to TRBJ2-2; TRBD2 might be the D (5 bases). Germline CDR1 reads SGDLS; CDR2 reads YYNGEE. The CDR3 runs 16 residues. V dropped 0 bases and J dropped 0 bases, with 9 bases sitting between them. This CDR3 reads CASSVEAGPNTGELFF. The CDR3 bases are TGTGCCAGCAGCGTAGAGGCGGGCCCGAACACCGGGGAGCTGTTTTTT. The full variable domain, with the rest looked up from reference TRBV9 and TRBJ2-2, is DSGVTQTPKHLITATGQRVTLRCSPRSGDLSVYWYQQSLDQGLQFLIQYYNGEERAKGNILERFSAQQFPDLHSELNLSSLELGDSALYFCASSVEAGPNTGELFFGEGSRLTVL.

The V and J genes are TRBV5-8 and TRBJ2-1, with TRBD2 matching 9 bases. CDR3 length: 16 residues. In germline, CDR1 is SGHTS, CDR2 YDEGEE. The ends lost 3 bases at V and 0 bases at J; junction bases unmatched: 4. The CDR3 DNA sequence: TGTGCCAGCAGCTGGAGCGGGAGGAGCTCCTACAATGAGCAGTTCTTC. Encoded protein: CASSWSGRSSYNEQFF. The complete variable domain, with remaining parts taken from reference TRBV5-8 and TRBJ2-1, reads EAGVTQSPTHLIKTRGQQATLRCSPISGHTSVYWYQQALGLGLQFLLWYDEGEERNRGNFPPRFSGRQFPNYSSELNVNALELEDSALYLCASSWSGRSSYNEQFFGPGTRLTVL.

The rearrangement uses TRBV6-5 and TRBJ1-1, with TRBD1 identical over 7 bases. The CDR3 contains 14 residues. Per the germline V gene, CDR1 is MNHEY and CDR2 is SVGAGI. V lost 0 bases to trimming and J lost 8 bases; unmatched junction nucleotides: 6. The CDR3 sequence: CASSYSYRGSEAFF. The CDR3 DNA reads as TGTGCCAGCAGTTACTCCTACAGGGGATCGGAAGCTTTCTTT.

This clonotype was observed many times. This rearrangement joins TRBV28 to TRBJ1-4, with unresolved D. The CDR3 runs 13 residues. V dropped 3 bases and J dropped 5 bases, with 7 bases sitting between them. CDR1 is MDHEN, CDR2 SYDVKM, per germline. The CDR3 coding sequence is TGTGCCAGCAGTTTTGACGGGAATGAAAAACTGTTTTTT. This encodes CASSFDGNEKLFF.

There are many counts of this clonotype. CDR3 protein: CASSITGPLAKNIQYF. For the CDR3, the DNA is TGTGCCAGCAGTATCACAGGTCCCCTGGCCAAAAACATTCAGTACTTC. The V gene is TRBV28, the J gene TRBJ2-4; tentatively, D is TRBD1 (5 bases). CDR1 and CDR2 from the germline V gene are MDHEN and SYDVKM. The CDR3 has 16 residues. The V gene lost 5 bases and the J gene lost 1 base, with 15 bases spanning the gap.

This clonotype was seen at least ten times. The chain uses TRBV20-1 and TRBJ2-3; 7 nucleotides line up with TRBD2. The trim removed 3 bases at V and 4 bases at J, leaving 16 bases unmatched. The CDR3 consists of 17 residues. From germline, CDR1 is DFQATT and CDR2 SNEGSKA (reference sequence). CDR3 DNA: TGCAGTGCTAGTATATCAGCGGGAAGGCAGAGCCCAGATACGCAGTATTTT. Protein: CSASISAGRQSPDTQYF.

The chain is built from TRBV5-1 and TRBJ2-3; 10 positions match TRBD2. Germline V gene sequence: CDR1 SGHRS, CDR2 YFSETQ. This CDR3 is built from 16 residues. V shed 0 bases, J shed 1 base, and the junction held 2 bases outside the gene matches. CDR3 protein: CASSLVGLAGTDTQYF. DNA of the CDR3: TGCGCCAGCAGCTTGGTTGGACTAGCGGGCACAGATACGCAGTATTTT.

A few counts support this clonotype. The V and J genes are TRBV2 and TRBJ1-1, with a tentative D call TRBD1 (5 bases). The length of the CDR3 is 11 residues. Trimming cost V 7 bases and J 7 bases, with 10 bases left between them. CDR1 SNHLY and CDR2 FYNNEI come from the germline V gene. This CDR3 is CASKPGIEAFF. CDR3 DNA: TGTGCCAGCAAACCAGGGATTGAAGCTTTCTTT.

This clonotype has more than one count but fewer than ten. At one of its ends the junction is not consistent with the germline gene, which may arise from a read error. The rearrangement joins TRBV5-7 to TRBJ2-1; no clear D. TRBV5-7 is labeled an ORF, and its function is uncertain. This CDR3 comprises 10 residues. CDR3 DNA sequence: TGTGCCAGCAACTTGTATGAGCAGTTCTTC. This encodes CASNLYEQFF.

In its sample, this clonotype was seen many times. J is TRBJ1-6 and V is TRBV5-1; D is uncertain. V lost 3 bases to trimming and J lost 7 bases, with 8 bases between them. Germline lookup yields CDR1 SGHRS and CDR2 YFSETQ. This CDR3 is built from 13 residues. The CDR3 sequence: CASSSGPNSPLHF. CDR3 sequence (DNA): TGCGCCAGCAGCTCCGGGCCCAATTCACCCCTCCACTTT.

The J gene is TRBJ2-5, the V gene TRBV2; D perhaps matches TRBD1 (6 bases). Germline-derived CDR1 and CDR2 are SNHLY and FYNNEI. The V end was cut by 5 bases, the J end by 5 bases, with 21 bases between. The CDR3 loop spans 16 amino acids. DNA of the CDR3: TGTGCCAGCAGTACTGGGAACAGGGTCCTTACCGAGACCCAGTACTTC. It specifies CASSTGNRVLTETQYF.

V and J are TRBV6-5 and TRBJ2-1; 7 bases are shared with TRBD2. The CDR3 is 16 residues long. Per the germline V gene, CDR1 is MNHEY and CDR2 is SVGAGI. V shed 0 bases and J 13 bases; nucleotides not matched to a gene: 15. CDR3 in amino acids: CASSYSGGSSYNYQFF. In DNA, the CDR3 is TGTGCCAGCAGTTACTCGGGCGGGAGCTCCTACAATTATCAGTTCTTC.

The sample holds many counts of this clonotype. The rearrangement joins TRBV27 to TRBJ2-7; 9 positions agree with TRBD1. The CDR3 length is 13 residues. Germline values: CDR1 MNHEY, CDR2 SMNVEV (reference sequence). Unmatched junction bases numbered 4, after V lost 5 bases and J lost 5 bases. The CDR3 DNA reads as TGTGCCAGCAGTATACAGGGGGCTGACGAGCAGTACTTC. Amino acids: CASSIQGADEQYF.

There are many counts of this clonotype. This rearrangement joins TRBV28 to TRBJ2-3; D not resolved. Trimming cost V 4 bases and J 1 base, with 9 bases left between them. This CDR3 region has 14 residues. The germline V gene encodes CDR1 MDHEN and CDR2 SYDVKM. The CDR3 DNA reads TGTGCCAGCAGTTCGGACCCTCGCACAGATACGCAGTATTTT. The encoded protein is CASSSDPRTDTQYF.

Notes on this clonotype: At one of its ends the junction is not consistent with the germline gene, which may arise from a read error. The chain combines TRBV6-2 or TRBV6-3 with TRBJ2-7; either TRBD1 or TRBD2 may fit D (5 bases each). The CDR3 spans 13 residues. The germline gives CDR1 MNHEY, CDR2 SVGEGT. The CDR3 sequence: CAGSSGRDYEQYF. DNA for the CDR3: TGTGCCGGCAGTTCGGGACGGGACTACGAGCAGTACTTC.